Each of the 9 T cell receptor beta chains below was sequenced from the same sample in a study of CD8 T cells in ankylosing spondylitis. Whole-study findings and limits: For ankylosing spondylitis blood, a TCR beta motif of 7 or 8 highly homologous variants appeared characteristic.

TCRdb called the 5' RACE reads again in MiXCR, with one record for every CDR3 protein. Here the sample spans some 450,000 distinct CDR3 sequences, 15% to 20% being singletons. The antigens for these receptors are not known. Sequenced: blood, either unsorted or a sorted T cell fraction (not recorded which). The receptors derive from a male donor with ankylosing spondylitis.

This clonotype was seen more than once but under ten times. This chain links TRBV28 with TRBJ1-1; D gene ambiguous. The CDR3 sequence is 11 residues long. Per germline, CDR1 MDHEN and CDR2 SYDVKM. V was cut by 6 bases and J by 10 bases, with 12 bases left in between. CDR3 in amino acids: CASSTTRGAFF. The CDR3, as DNA: TGTGCCAGCAGCACCACCCGAGGAGCTTTCTTT.

This clonotype came up a few times. This chain links TRBV2 with TRBJ1-1, with 8 nucleotides matching TRBD1. The CDR3 spans 15 residues. The V gene's germline CDR1 is SNHLY and CDR2 FYNNEI. Trimming took 7 bases from V and 3 from J; bases not matched to a gene: 10. The CDR3 nucleotides are TGTGCCAGCACCACGACAGGGGCGAAGGACACTGAAGCTTTCTTT. It encodes CASTTTGAKDTEAFF.

This clonotype was counted only a few times. The chain employs TRBV2 and TRBJ2-7; tentative D call: TRBD2 (6 bases). Per the germline V gene, CDR1 is SNHLY and CDR2 is FYNNEI. The CDR3 has 15 residues. Trimming shortened V by 4 bases and J by 2 bases, and 15 bases separated the two germline ends. The DNA of the CDR3 is TGTGCCAGCAGTGTGGGGCTAGCGCACCCCTACGAGCAGTACTTC. Amino acids: CASSVGLAHPYEQYF.

This clonotype was found a few times. The chain couples TRBV27 to TRBJ2-1, with a possible D match to TRBD2 (5 bases). The V gene's germline CDR1 is MNHEY and CDR2 SMNVEV (reference sequence). CDR3 length equals 15 residues. V was trimmed by 4 bases and J by 8 bases, leaving 18 bases between them. The CDR3: CASSSSGIGLYEQFF. The DNA for the CDR3 is TGTGCCAGCAGTTCCTCGGGGATCGGTCTCTATGAGCAGTTCTTC.

The chain joins TRBV5-1 to TRBJ2-1, with D perhaps TRBD1 (6 bases). Trimming pared 0 bases from V and 6 bases from J, leaving 10 bases between. This CDR3 contains 14 residues. Germline CDR1 reads SGHRS; CDR2 reads YFSETQ. The CDR3 region has the DNA TGCGCCAGCAGCTTGGCGGCGACAGGCAATGAGCAGTTCTTC. This gives the protein CASSLAATGNEQFF.

The chain recombines TRBV20-1 with TRBJ1-1; D call uncertain. Germline V gene sequence: CDR1 DFQATT, CDR2 SNEGSKA (reference sequence). V lost 2 bases, J lost 2 bases, and 12 bases lay in between. The CDR3 loop spans 14 amino acids. The CDR3 coding sequence is TGCAGTGCTAGAAGAGGGTCACCTAACACTGAAGCTTTCTTT. It translates to CSARRGSPNTEAFF.

There are a few counts of this clonotype. The chain is built from TRBV11-1 and TRBJ1-5; tentatively, D is TRBD1 (5 bases). Germline CDR1 and CDR2: SGHAT and FQDESV (reference sequence). The CDR3 length is 15 residues. Deletions cut 1 base from V and 9 bases from J, with 16 bases between. CDR3 nucleotides: TGTGCCAGCAGCTTAGATGGGGGAGCTAGGATGCCCCAGCATTTT. Translated: CASSLDGGARMPQHF.

This clonotype was picked up many times. This chain connects TRBV14 to TRBJ1-1; no clear D. V lost 1 base and J lost 8, with 17 bases in between. This CDR3 contains 15 residues. Germline CDR1 SGHDN, CDR2 FVKESK. CDR3 sequence: CASSQVAGTVREAFF. Written as DNA, the CDR3 is TGTGCCAGCAGCCAAGTAGCAGGAACGGTTAGAGAAGCTTTCTTT.

This chain uses TRBV28 with TRBJ1-4, with D hard to call. Trimming removed 3 bases from V and 7 bases from J, with 12 bases in between. Germline V gene data show CDR1 as MDHEN and CDR2 as SYDVKM. CDR3 length: 14 amino acids. The DNA for the CDR3 is TGTGCCAGCAGTTTTGGTTCCAGCGGTGAAAAACTGTTTTTT. Residues: CASSFGSSGEKLFF.